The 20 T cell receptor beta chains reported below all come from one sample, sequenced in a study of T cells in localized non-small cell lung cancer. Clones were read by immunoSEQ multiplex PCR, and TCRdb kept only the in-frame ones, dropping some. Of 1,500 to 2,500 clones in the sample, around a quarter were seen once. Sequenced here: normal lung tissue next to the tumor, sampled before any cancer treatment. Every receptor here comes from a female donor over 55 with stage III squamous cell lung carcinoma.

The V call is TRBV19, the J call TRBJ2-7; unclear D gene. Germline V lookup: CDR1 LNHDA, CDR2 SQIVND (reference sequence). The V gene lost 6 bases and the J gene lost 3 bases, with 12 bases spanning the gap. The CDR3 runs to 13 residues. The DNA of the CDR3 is TGTGCCAGTAGCCCCAGTCTCTACTACGAGCAGTACTTC. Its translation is CASSPSLYYEQYF.

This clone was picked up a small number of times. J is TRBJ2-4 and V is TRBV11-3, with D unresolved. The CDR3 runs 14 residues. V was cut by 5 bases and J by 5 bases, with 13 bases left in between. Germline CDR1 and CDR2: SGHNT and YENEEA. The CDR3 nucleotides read TGTGCCAGCAGCCAAGGACGGTCGGAAAACATTCAGTACTTC. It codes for CASSQGRSENIQYF.

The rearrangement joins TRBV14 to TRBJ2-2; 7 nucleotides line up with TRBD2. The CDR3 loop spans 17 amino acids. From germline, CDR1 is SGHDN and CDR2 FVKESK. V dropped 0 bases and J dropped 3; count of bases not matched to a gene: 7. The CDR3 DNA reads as TGTGCCAGCAGCCAAGATCGCGGGAGTCCTCACACCGGGGAGCTGTTTTTT. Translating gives CASSQDRGSPHTGELFF.

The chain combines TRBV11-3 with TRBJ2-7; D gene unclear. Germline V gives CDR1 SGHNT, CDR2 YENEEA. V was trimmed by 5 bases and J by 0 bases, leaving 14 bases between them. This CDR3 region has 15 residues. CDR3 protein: CASSPGPASSYEQYF. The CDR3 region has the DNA TGTGCCAGCAGCCCCGGACCGGCAAGCTCCTACGAGCAGTACTTC. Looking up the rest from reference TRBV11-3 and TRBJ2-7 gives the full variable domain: EAGVVQSPRYKIIEKKQPVAFWCNPISGHNTLYWYLQNLGQGPELLIRYENEEAVDDSQLPKDRFSAERLKGVDSTLKIQPAELGDSAVYLCASSPGPASSYEQYFGPGTRLTVT.

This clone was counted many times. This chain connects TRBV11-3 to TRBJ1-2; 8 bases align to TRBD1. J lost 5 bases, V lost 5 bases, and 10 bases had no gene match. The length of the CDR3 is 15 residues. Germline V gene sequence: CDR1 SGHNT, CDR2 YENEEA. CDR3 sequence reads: CASSPGTNRGYGYTF. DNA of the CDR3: TGTGCCAGCAGCCCGGGAACTAACAGGGGGTATGGCTACACCTTC.

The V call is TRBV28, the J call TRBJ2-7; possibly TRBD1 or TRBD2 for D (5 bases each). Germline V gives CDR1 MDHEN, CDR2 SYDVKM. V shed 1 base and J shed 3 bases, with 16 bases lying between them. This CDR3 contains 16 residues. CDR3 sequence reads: CASSLFDLHGGYEQYF. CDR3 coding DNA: TGTGCCAGCAGTTTATTCGACCTACATGGGGGCTACGAGCAGTACTTC. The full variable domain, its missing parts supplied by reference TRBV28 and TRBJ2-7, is DVKVTQSSRYLVKRTGEKVFLECVQDMDHENMFWYRQDPGLGLRLIYFSYDVKMKEKGDIPEGYSVSREKKERFSLILESASTNQTSMYLCASSLFDLHGGYEQYFGPGTRLTVT.

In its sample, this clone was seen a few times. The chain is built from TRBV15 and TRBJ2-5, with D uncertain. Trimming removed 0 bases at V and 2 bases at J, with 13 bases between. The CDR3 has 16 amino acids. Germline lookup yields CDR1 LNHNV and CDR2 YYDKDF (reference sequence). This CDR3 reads CATSRDRAAGQETQYF. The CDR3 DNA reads TGTGCCACCAGCAGAGATAGGGCGGCAGGTCAAGAGACCCAGTACTTC.

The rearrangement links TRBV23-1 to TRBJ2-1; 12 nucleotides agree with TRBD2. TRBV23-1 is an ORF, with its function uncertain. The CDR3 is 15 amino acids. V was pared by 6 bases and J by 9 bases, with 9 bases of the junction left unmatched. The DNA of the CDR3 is TGCGCCAGCAGCGTCCGACTAGCGGGGGTGGGTGAGCAGTTCTTC. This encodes CASSVRLAGVGEQFF.

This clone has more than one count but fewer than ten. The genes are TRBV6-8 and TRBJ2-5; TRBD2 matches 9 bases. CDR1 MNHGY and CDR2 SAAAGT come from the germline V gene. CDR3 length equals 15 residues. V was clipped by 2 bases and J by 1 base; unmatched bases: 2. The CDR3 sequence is CASSYAGGLQETQYF. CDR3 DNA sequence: TGTGCCAGCAGTTACGCGGGAGGGCTCCAAGAGACCCAGTACTTC.

This CDR3 reads CASSIGVSTYEQYF. The CDR3 bases are TGTGCCAGTAGTATAGGGGTCAGCACCTACGAGCAGTACTTC. The chain employs TRBV19 and TRBJ2-7; D unclear. CDR1 and CDR2 from the germline V gene are LNHDA and SQIVND (reference sequence). The V end was cut by 1 base, the J end by 2 bases, with 9 bases between. The CDR3 consists of 14 residues.

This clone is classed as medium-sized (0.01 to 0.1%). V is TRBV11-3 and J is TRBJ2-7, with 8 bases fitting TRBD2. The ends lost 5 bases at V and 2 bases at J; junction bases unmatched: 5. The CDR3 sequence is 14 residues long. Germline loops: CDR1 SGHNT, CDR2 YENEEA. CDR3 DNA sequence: TGTGCCAGCAGCGCGTTAGCGGGGACCTACGAGCAGTACTTC. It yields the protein CASSALAGTYEQYF.

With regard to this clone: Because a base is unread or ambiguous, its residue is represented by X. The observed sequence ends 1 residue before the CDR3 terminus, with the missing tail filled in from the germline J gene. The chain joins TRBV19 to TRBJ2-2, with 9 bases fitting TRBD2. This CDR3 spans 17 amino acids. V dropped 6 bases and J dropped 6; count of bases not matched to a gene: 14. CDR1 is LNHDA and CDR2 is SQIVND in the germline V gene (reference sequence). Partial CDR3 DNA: TGTGCCAGTAGGAGGACTMGCGGGGGGGAGTCGTCCGGGGAGCTGTTT. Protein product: CASRRTXGGESSGELF. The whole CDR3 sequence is CASRRTXGGESSGELFF.

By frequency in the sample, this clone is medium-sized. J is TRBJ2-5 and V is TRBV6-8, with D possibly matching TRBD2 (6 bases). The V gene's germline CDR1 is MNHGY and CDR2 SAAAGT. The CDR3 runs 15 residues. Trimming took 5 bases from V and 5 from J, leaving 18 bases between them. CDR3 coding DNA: TGTGCCAGCAGTCCTGGGGTAGCGGAGGGGGAGACCCAGTACTTC. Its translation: CASSPGVAEGETQYF.

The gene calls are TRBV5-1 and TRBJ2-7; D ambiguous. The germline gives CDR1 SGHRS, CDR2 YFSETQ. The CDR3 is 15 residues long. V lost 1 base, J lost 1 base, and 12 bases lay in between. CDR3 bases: TGCGCCAGCAGCTTGACCTTGGCCACGTCCTACGAGCAGTACTTC. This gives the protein CASSLTLATSYEQYF.

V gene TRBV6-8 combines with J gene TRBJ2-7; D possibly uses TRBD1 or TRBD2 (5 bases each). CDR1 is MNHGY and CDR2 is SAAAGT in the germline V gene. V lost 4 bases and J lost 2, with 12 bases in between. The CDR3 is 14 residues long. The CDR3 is CASSWDPTAYEQYF. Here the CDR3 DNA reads TGTGCCAGCAGTTGGGACCCTACAGCCTACGAGCAGTACTTC.

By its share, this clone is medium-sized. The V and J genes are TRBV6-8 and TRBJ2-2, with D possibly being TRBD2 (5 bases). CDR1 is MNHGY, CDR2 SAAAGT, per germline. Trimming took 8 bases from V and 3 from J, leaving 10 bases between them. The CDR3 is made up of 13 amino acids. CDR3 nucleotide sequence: TGTGCCAGCTCGAGCGGCGACACCGGGGAGCTGTTTTTT. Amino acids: CASSSGDTGELFF.

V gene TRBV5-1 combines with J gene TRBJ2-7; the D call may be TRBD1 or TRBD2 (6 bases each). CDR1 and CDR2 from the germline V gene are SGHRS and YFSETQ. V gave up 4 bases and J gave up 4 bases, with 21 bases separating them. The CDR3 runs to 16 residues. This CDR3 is CASSPGDGGGLYEQYF. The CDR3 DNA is TGCGCCAGCAGCCCAGGGGACGGCGGAGGGCTTTACGAGCAGTACTTC.

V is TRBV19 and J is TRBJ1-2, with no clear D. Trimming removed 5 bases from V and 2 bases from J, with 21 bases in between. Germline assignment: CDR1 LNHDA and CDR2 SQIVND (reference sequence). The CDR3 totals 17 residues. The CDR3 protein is CASSPLVLGSLNYGYTF. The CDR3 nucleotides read TGTGCCAGTAGTCCCCTTGTTCTCGGCAGCCTGAACTATGGCTACACCTTC.

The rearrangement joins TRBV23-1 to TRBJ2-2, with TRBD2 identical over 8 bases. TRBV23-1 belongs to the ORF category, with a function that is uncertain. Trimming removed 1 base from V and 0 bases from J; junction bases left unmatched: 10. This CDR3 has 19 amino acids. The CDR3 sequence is CASSQFPPLAAANTGELFF. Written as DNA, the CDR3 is TGCGCCAGCAGTCAATTCCCCCCACTAGCGGCCGCGAACACCGGGGAGCTGTTTTTT.

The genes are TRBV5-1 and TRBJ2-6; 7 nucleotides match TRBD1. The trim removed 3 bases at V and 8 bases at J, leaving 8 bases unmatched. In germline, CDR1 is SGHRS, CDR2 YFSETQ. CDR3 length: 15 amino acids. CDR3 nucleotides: TGCGCCAGCAGCTCCTCCGACAGGGTGACCAACGTCCTGACTTTC. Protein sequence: CASSSSDRVTNVLTF.